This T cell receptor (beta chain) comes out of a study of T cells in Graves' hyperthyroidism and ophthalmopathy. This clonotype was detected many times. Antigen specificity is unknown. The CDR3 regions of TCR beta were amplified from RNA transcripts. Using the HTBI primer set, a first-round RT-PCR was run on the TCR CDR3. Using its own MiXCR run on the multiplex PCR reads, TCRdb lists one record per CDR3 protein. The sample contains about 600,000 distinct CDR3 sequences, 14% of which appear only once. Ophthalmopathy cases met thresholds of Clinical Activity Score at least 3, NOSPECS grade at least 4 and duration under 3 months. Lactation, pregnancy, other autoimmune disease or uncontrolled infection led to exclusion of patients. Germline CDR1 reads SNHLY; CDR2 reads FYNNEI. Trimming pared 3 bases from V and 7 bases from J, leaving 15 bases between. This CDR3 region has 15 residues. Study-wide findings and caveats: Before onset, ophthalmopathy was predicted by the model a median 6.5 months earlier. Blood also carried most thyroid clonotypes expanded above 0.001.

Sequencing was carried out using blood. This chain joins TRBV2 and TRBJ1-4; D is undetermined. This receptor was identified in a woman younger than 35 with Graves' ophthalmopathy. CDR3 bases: TGTGCCAGCAGTGAGAGGGCAGCCGTAGGTGAAAAACTGTTTTTT. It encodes CASSERAAVGEKLFF.